Shown below are 31 T cell receptor beta chains from a single sample sequenced in a study of shared clonotypes between healthy human individuals. Measured with immunoSEQ multiplex PCR; TCRdb has only the in-frame clones, and not every one. The table has 150,000 to 200,000 clones, 66% seen once. The sequenced sample consisted of memory CD4+ T cells sorted from blood. Regarding subset: CD45RA-negative fraction. These TCRs come from a man in his thirties or forties in good health.

The rearrangement uses TRBV6-1 and TRBJ1-1, with D hard to call. The germline CDR1 and CDR2 sequences are MNHNS and SASEGT. The CDR3 spans 15 residues. The V and J ends lost 4 bases and 2 bases respectively, with 14 bases between them. Here the CDR3 DNA reads TGTGCCAGCAGTGCCACAGAGGTGAGAAACACTGAAGCTTTCTTT. Encoded protein: CASSATEVRNTEAFF.

In DNA form, the CDR3 reads TGTGCCAGCACCCTGATTAGGGCAGATACGCAGTATTTT. As protein: CASTLIRADTQYF. This chain joins TRBV11-2 and TRBJ2-3; the D is unclear. The CDR3 totals 13 residues. Germline V CDR1 and CDR2: SGHAT, FQNNGV. Deletions cut 7 bases from V and 4 bases from J, with 12 bases between. The whole variable domain, remainder taken from reference TRBV11-2 and TRBJ2-3, is EAGVAQSPRYKIIEKRQSVAFWCNPISGHATLYWYQQILGQGPKLLIQFQNNGVVDDSQLPKDRFSAERLKGVDSTLKIQPAKLEDSAVYLCASTLIRADTQYFGPGTRLTVL.

Points on this clone: Other nucleotide sequences in the sample specify the same CDR3. The rearrangement joins TRBV27 to TRBJ1-3; no clear D gene. The CDR3 runs 15 residues. The V gene lost 6 bases and the J gene lost 0 bases, with 12 bases spanning the gap. The germline gives CDR1 MNHEY, CDR2 SMNVEV (reference sequence). The CDR3 region is CASSRGGSSGNTIYF. Written as DNA, the CDR3 is TGTGCCAGCAGCCGGGGAGGGTCCTCTGGAAACACCATATATTTT.

The CDR3 loop reads CATSYTGELFF. The CDR3, as DNA: TGTGCCACCTCTTACACCGGGGAGCTGTTTTTT. The chain is built from TRBV2 and TRBJ2-2; D is uncertain. Germline V lookup: CDR1 SNHLY, CDR2 FYNNEI. CDR3 length: 11 residues. V was clipped by 10 bases and J by 3 bases, with 6 bases between them.

The V and J genes are TRBV29-1 and TRBJ2-1, with a tentative D call TRBD2 (6 bases). Germline V CDR1 and CDR2: SQVTM, ANQGSEA. V was shortened by 2 bases and J by 4 bases, with 24 bases between the two germline ends. This CDR3 has 18 amino acids. The CDR3 region is CSVENTRGSAGAYNEQFF. CDR3 in DNA: TGCAGCGTTGAAAACACTCGGGGGTCGGCAGGAGCATACAATGAGCAGTTCTTC.

This sequence joins TRBV9 and TRBJ2-3; 7 positions agree with TRBD1. V was clipped by 4 bases and J by 2 bases; unmatched bases: 7. Germline V lookup: CDR1 SGDLS, CDR2 YYNGEE. The CDR3 contains 15 residues. This CDR3 reads CASSSRQGNTDTQYF. CDR3 in DNA: TGTGCCAGCAGCTCCAGACAGGGCAACACAGATACGCAGTATTTT.

J is TRBJ2-2 and V is TRBV28, with 7 positions matching TRBD1. The ends lost 6 bases at V and 7 bases at J; junction bases unmatched: 8. CDR1 is MDHEN, CDR2 SYDVKM, per germline. The CDR3 is 14 amino acids. CDR3 amino acids: CASRLDRVIGELFF. The CDR3 DNA sequence: TGTGCCAGCAGATTAGACAGGGTCATCGGGGAGCTGTTTTTT.

The chain combines TRBV7-6 with TRBJ2-7; unclear D gene. Per germline, CDR1 SGHVS and CDR2 FNYEAQ. V lost 5 bases and J 1 base, leaving 9 bases between the germline ends. The CDR3 runs 13 residues. Written as DNA, the CDR3 is TGTGCCAGCAGCCTACTCGAGTCCTACGAGCAGTACTTC. Protein: CASSLLESYEQYF. Full variable domain (missing parts from reference TRBV7-6 and TRBJ2-7): GAGVSQSPRYKVTKRGQDVALRCDPISGHVSLYWYRQALGQGPEFLTYFNYEAQQDKSGLPNDRFSAERPEGSISTLTIQRTEQRDSAMYRCASSLLESYEQYFGPGTRLTVT.

The V and J genes are TRBV18 and TRBJ2-7, with 14 bases identical to TRBD2. CDR1 and CDR2 from the germline V gene are KGHSH and LQKENI. CDR3 length: 17 residues. With V trimmed by 3 bases and J by 5 bases, 9 bases remained unmatched. The CDR3 reads CASSPKQTSGRAHEQYF. CDR3 sequence (DNA): TGTGCCAGCTCACCGAAACAGACTAGCGGGAGGGCCCACGAGCAGTACTTC.

The rearrangement links TRBV19 to TRBJ2-3, with a weak D call TRBD1 (6 bases). The V end was cut by 5 bases, the J end by 15 bases, with 18 bases between. Germline V gene lookup returns CDR1 LNHDA and CDR2 SQIVND (reference sequence). The CDR3 runs 12 residues. CDR3 coding DNA: TGTGCCAGTAGTGAGGACAGAGGGGAACAATATTTT. Its protein is CASSEDRGEQYF. The complete variable domain, with remaining parts taken from reference TRBV19 and TRBJ2-3, reads DGGITQSPKYLFRKEGQNVTLSCEQNLNHDAMYWYRQDPGQGLRLIYYSQIVNDFQKGDIAEGYSVSREKKESFPLTVTSAQKNPTAFYLCASSEDRGEQYFGPGTRLTVL.

This clone appeared a single time. V is TRBV7-2 and J is TRBJ2-7, with D possibly matching TRBD1 (6 bases). CDR1 SGHTA and CDR2 FQGNSA come from the germline V gene. Trimming removed 1 base from V and 3 bases from J, with 16 bases in between. The CDR3 sequence is 16 residues long. The DNA of the CDR3 is TGTGCCAGCAGCTTAGAGGGGGAGATGAGGGGCTACGAGCAGTACTTC. Its protein is CASSLEGEMRGYEQYF.

In its sample, this clone was seen once. This chain's CDR3 is CASSLFFGRDTGELFF. The CDR3 region has the DNA TGTGCCAGCAGCTTATTCTTCGGCCGGGACACCGGGGAGCTGTTTTTT. V is TRBV7-3 and J is TRBJ2-2; D uncertain. The ends were cut back, 2 bases at V and 3 bases at J, with 13 bases in the middle. Germline V gene sequence: CDR1 SGHTA, CDR2 FQGTGA. The CDR3 has 16 residues.

The gene calls are TRBV18 and TRBJ2-7; 8 bases match TRBD2. V was clipped by 5 bases and J by 3 bases; unmatched bases: 9. This CDR3 is 15 amino acids long. Looked up from germline, CDR1 is KGHSH and CDR2 is LQKENI. CDR3 amino acids: CASSSAGVPNYEQYF. DNA for the CDR3: TGTGCCAGCTCATCAGCGGGAGTTCCTAACTACGAGCAGTACTTC. The variable domain in full, completed from reference TRBV18 and TRBJ2-7, reads NAGVMQNPRHLVRRRGQEARLRCSPMKGHSHVYWYRQLPEEGLKFMVYLQKENIIDESGMPKERFSAEFPKEGPSILRIQQVVRGDSAAYFCASSSAGVPNYEQYFGPGTRLTVT.

The chain has TRBV15 and TRBJ2-7, with D perhaps TRBD2 (6 bases). V lost 5 bases and J 3 bases, leaving 14 bases between the germline ends. CDR3 length: 14 amino acids. From germline, CDR1 is LNHNV and CDR2 YYDKDF (reference sequence). The CDR3 DNA reads TGTGCCACCAGCTTCGGGGGTAGCAGCTACGAGCAGTACTTC. Translation gives CATSFGGSSYEQYF.

The V and J genes are TRBV7-8 and TRBJ1-5; D is perhaps TRBD1 (6 bases). Trimming shortened V by 0 bases and J by 11 bases, and 14 bases separated the two germline ends. The CDR3 is made up of 14 amino acids. The V gene's germline CDR1 is SGHVS and CDR2 FQNEAQ. In DNA, the CDR3 is TGTGCCAGCAGCTTAGCGCCCTGGGACATGACCCAGCATTTT. Translating gives CASSLAPWDMTQHF.

This clone occurred a few times. This rearrangement joins TRBV9 to TRBJ1-2; D is undetermined. Germline V gives CDR1 SGDLS, CDR2 YYNGEE. The CDR3 spans 15 residues. The V end lost 1 base, the J end lost 4 bases, and 14 bases lay between the germline ends. The CDR3 DNA reads as TGTGCCAGCAGCGTACGTGGGGAAACTCCCTATGGCTACACCTTC. Translation: CASSVRGETPYGYTF.

The table lists this clone with a few counts. The chain uses TRBV20-1 and TRBJ1-5; D unclear. The CDR3 contains 11 residues. Per germline, CDR1 DFQATT and CDR2 SNEGSKA (reference sequence). The ends were cut back, 1 base at V and 5 bases at J, with 3 bases in the middle. The CDR3 protein is CSARVDQPQHF. The CDR3, as DNA: TGCAGTGCTAGAGTGGATCAGCCCCAGCATTTT.

The rearrangement joins TRBV7-9 to TRBJ1-2; tentative D call: TRBD1 (6 bases). V was cut by 2 bases and J by 8 bases, with 21 bases left in between. The CDR3 is 16 residues long. CDR1 and CDR2 (germline): SEHNR, FQNEAQ (reference sequence). CDR3 amino acids: CASSLSSTTGKRGYTF. The CDR3 DNA reads TGTGCCAGCAGCTTATCCTCAACTACAGGGAAGCGGGGCTACACCTTC.

This clone was found once. The chain couples TRBV27 to TRBJ2-5; D not resolved. From germline, CDR1 is MNHEY and CDR2 SMNVEV (reference sequence). V lost 0 bases and J 4 bases, leaving 6 bases between the germline ends. There are 13 residues in the CDR3. The CDR3 DNA reads TGTGCCAGCAGTTTATCTCGTCGAGAGACCCAGTACTTC. Residues: CASSLSRRETQYF.

V usage is TRBV10-3 and J usage is TRBJ2-1, with D possibly being TRBD1 (6 bases). CDR1 and CDR2 (germline): ENHRY, SYGVKD. This CDR3 contains 12 residues. Trimming removed 6 bases from V and 10 bases from J, with 13 bases in between. CDR3 residues: CAIRGGNVEQFF. DNA of the CDR3: TGTGCCATCAGAGGGGGAAACGTCGAGCAGTTCTTC.

This sequence joins TRBV29-1 and TRBJ2-1, with D possibly being TRBD1 (5 bases). This CDR3 has 10 residues. Germline V lookup: CDR1 SQVTM, CDR2 ANQGSEA. Trimming removed 7 bases at V and 6 bases at J, with 7 bases between. The CDR3 nucleotides read TGCAGCGCACAGGTCAATGAGCAGTTCTTC. Translating gives CSAQVNEQFF.

CDR3 nucleotides: TGTGCCAGCAGCCACGGCGGGAGCTCCTACAATGAGCAGTTCTTC. It specifies CASSHGGSSYNEQFF. The gene calls are TRBV14 and TRBJ2-1; TRBD2 agrees at 7 bases. Germline V gives CDR1 SGHDN, CDR2 FVKESK. The length of the CDR3 is 15 residues. V dropped 3 bases and J dropped 0; count of bases not matched to a gene: 2.

This chain connects TRBV5-1 to TRBJ2-3, with D maybe TRBD1 (7 bases). The V end lost 3 bases, the J end lost 0 bases, and 11 bases lay between the germline ends. Germline V gives CDR1 SGHRS, CDR2 YFSETQ. This CDR3 comprises 15 residues. The CDR3 protein is CASSSTGRSTDTQYF. CDR3 DNA sequence: TGCGCCAGCAGCTCGACAGGGAGGAGCACAGATACGCAGTATTTT.

J is TRBJ1-1 and V is TRBV11-3; a possible D gene is TRBD1 (5 bases). CDR3 length: 13 amino acids. The ends were cut back, 4 bases at V and 1 base at J, with 7 bases in the middle. Per germline, CDR1 SGHNT and CDR2 YENEEA. The CDR3 is CASSSTGNTEAFF. The DNA of the CDR3 is TGTGCCAGCAGCTCCACAGGGAACACTGAAGCTTTCTTT.

The chain uses TRBV11-1 and TRBJ2-1; unclear D gene. The germline CDR1 and CDR2 sequences are SGHAT and FQDESV (reference sequence). V was pared by 1 base and J by 9 bases, with 10 bases between. This CDR3 region has 13 residues. CDR3 amino acids: CASSLVAVLEQFF. The CDR3 DNA follows: TGTGCCAGCAGCTTAGTGGCAGTCCTTGAGCAGTTCTTC.

This sequence joins TRBV7-2 and TRBJ2-1, with 9 bases aligning to TRBD2. The CDR3 is 18 amino acids. Trimming took 2 bases from V and 1 from J; bases not matched to a gene: 9. The germline V gene has CDR1 SGHTA and CDR2 FQGNSA. CDR3 DNA: TGTGCCAGCAGCTTAAGTAGCGGGAGTCGAAGGTCCTACAATGAGCAGTTCTTC. It is translated as CASSLSSGSRRSYNEQFF.

CDR3 sequence (DNA): TGTGCCAGCAGCGTAAAACAGGGCGCTGAAGCTTTCTTT. The encoded protein is CASSVKQGAEAFF. The chain joins TRBV7-3 to TRBJ1-1; D possibly corresponds to TRBD1 (6 bases). The V gene's germline CDR1 is SGHTA and CDR2 FQGTGA. The length of the CDR3 is 13 residues. The V and J ends lost 5 bases and 6 bases respectively, with 13 bases between them.

This chain connects TRBV5-4 to TRBJ2-5; unclear D gene. The CDR3 has 12 amino acids. Germline V gene data show CDR1 as SGHNT and CDR2 as YYREEE (reference sequence). Between the trimmed V and J ends, which lost 4 bases and 5 bases, there was a span of 9 bases. CDR3 coding DNA: TGTGCCAGCAGCAACTTCCCGGAGACCCAGTACTTC. Protein product: CASSNFPETQYF.

This clone was seen more than once but under ten times. The chain recombines TRBV6-5 with TRBJ1-1; D is unclear. With 5 bases removed from V and 1 base from J, the gap between germline ends came to 11 bases. The CDR3 contains 14 residues. The germline gives CDR1 MNHEY, CDR2 SVGAGI. The CDR3 DNA reads TGTGCCAGCAGTCCTATAGGGCCGAACACTGAAGCTTTCTTT. Amino acids: CASSPIGPNTEAFF.

The V and J genes are TRBV6-1 and TRBJ1-1; D call uncertain. Trimming took off 6 bases at V and 1 base at J, with 9 bases between the two ends. In germline, CDR1 is MNHNS, CDR2 SASEGT. This CDR3 comprises 13 residues. The CDR3 DNA reads as TGTGCCAGCAGCTTGGGGTGGAACACTGAAGCTTTCTTT. Amino acid sequence: CASSLGWNTEAFF.

This chain connects TRBV2 to TRBJ2-5, with TRBD1 matching 9 bases. The J segment lost 4 bases and the V segment lost 6 bases, leaving 6 bases of the junction unmatched. The CDR3 length is 14 residues. Germline CDR1 is SNHLY and CDR2 is FYNNEI. The CDR3 DNA reads TGTGCCAGCAGAAACCGGGACAGGGCAGAGACCCAGTACTTC. Protein product: CASRNRDRAETQYF.